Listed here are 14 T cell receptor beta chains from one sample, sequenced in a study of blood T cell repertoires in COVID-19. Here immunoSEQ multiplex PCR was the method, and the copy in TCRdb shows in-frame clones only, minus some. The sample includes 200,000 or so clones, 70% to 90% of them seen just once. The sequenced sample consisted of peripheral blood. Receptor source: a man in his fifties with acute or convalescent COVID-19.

CDR3 sequence (DNA): TGTGCCAGCAGCTTTGGCGGGGGATACGAGCAGTACTTC. Translating it yields CASSFGGGYEQYF. The chain uses TRBV5-4 and TRBJ2-7; TRBD2 aligns across 7 bases. The germline CDR1 and CDR2 sequences are SGHNT and YYREEE (reference sequence). The ends lost 2 bases at V and 4 bases at J; junction bases unmatched: 3. There are 13 residues in the CDR3.

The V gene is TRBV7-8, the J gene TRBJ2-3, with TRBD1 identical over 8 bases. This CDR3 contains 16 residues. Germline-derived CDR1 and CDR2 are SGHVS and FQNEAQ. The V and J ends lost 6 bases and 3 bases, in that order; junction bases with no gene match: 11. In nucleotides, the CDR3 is TGTGCCAGCAGTTCCAAACAGGGGGGAGGTACAGATACGCAGTATTTT. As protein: CASSSKQGGGTDTQYF.

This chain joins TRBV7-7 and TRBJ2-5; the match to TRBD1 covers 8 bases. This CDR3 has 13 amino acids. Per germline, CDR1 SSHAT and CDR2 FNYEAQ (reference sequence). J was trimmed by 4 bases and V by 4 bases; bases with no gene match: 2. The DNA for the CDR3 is TGTGCCAGCAGCTACGGACAGGGAGAGACCCAGTACTTC. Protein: CASSYGQGETQYF. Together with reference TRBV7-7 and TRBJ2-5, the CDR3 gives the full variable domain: GAGVSQSPRYKVTKRGQDVTLRCDPISSHATLYWYQQALGQGPEFLTYFNYEAQPDKSGLPSDRFSAERPEGSISTLTIQRTEQRDSAMYRCASSYGQGETQYFGPGTRLLVL.

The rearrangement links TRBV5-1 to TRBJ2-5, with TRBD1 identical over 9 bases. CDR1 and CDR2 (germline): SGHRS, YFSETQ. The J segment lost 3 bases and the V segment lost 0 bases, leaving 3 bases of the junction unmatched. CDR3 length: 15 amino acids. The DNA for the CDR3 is TGCGCCAGCAGCTTGGGACAGGGGGTTAAAGAGACCCAGTACTTC. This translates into CASSLGQGVKETQYF.

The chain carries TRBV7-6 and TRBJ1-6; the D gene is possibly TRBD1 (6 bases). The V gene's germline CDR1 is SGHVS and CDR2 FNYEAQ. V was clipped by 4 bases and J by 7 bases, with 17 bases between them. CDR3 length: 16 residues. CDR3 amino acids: CASSSQGVASNSPLHF. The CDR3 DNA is TGTGCCAGCAGCTCACAGGGAGTGGCCTCAAATTCACCCCTCCACTTT. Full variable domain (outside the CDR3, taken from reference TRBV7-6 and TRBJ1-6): GAGVSQSPRYKVTKRGQDVALRCDPISGHVSLYWYRQALGQGPEFLTYFNYEAQQDKSGLPNDRFSAERPEGSISTLTIQRTEQRDSAMYRCASSSQGVASNSPLHFGNGTRLTVT.

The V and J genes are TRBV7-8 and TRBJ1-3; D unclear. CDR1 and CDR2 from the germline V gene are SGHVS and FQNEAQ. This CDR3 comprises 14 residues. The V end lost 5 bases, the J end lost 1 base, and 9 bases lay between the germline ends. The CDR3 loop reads CASSLPSSGNTIYF. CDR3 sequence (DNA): TGTGCCAGCAGCCTCCCCTCTTCTGGAAACACCATATATTTT.

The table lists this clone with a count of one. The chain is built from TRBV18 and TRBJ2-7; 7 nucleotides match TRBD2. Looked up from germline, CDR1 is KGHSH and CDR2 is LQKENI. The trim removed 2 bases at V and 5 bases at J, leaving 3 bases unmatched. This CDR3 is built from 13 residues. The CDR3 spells CASSPGRVHEQYF. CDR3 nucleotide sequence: TGTGCCAGCTCACCAGGGAGGGTCCACGAGCAGTACTTC.

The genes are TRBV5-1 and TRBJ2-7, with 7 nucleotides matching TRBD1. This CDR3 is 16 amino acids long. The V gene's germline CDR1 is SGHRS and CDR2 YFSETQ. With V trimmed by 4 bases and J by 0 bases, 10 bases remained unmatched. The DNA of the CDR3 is TGCGCCAGCAGCCCGGAACCGGGACAGTACTCCTACGAGCAGTACTTC. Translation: CASSPEPGQYSYEQYF.

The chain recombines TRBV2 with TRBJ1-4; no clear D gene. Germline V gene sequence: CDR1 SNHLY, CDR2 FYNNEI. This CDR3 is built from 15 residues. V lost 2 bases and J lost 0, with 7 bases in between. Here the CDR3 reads CASSEIRTTNEKLFF. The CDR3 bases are TGTGCCAGCAGTGAAATCAGAACAACTAATGAAAAACTGTTTTTT.

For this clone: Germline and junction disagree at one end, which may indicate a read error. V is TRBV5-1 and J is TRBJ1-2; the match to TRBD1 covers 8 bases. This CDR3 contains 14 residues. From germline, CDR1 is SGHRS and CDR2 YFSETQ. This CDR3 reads CANSLPHQGAGYTF. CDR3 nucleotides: TGCGCCAACAGCTTGCCGCATCAGGGGGCGGGCTACACCTTC. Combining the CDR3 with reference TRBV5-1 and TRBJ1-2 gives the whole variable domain KAGVTQTPRYLIKTRGQQVTLSCSPISGHRSVSWYQQTPGQGLQFLFEYFSETQRNKGNFPGRFSGRQFSNSRSEMNVSTLELGDSALYLCANSLPHQGAGYTFGSGTRLTVV.

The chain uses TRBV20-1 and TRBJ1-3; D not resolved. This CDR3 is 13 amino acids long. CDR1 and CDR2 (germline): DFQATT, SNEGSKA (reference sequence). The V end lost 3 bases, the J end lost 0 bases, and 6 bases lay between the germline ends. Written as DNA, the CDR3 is TGCAGTGCTAGTCGTCTCTCTGGAAACACCATATATTTT. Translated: CSASRLSGNTIYF.

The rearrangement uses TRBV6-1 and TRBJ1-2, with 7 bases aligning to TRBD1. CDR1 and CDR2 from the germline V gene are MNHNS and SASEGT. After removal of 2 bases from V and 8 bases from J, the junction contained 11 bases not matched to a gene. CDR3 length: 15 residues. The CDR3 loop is CASSERGQGWRGYTF. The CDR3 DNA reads TGTGCCAGCAGTGAAAGGGGGCAGGGCTGGAGGGGCTACACCTTC.

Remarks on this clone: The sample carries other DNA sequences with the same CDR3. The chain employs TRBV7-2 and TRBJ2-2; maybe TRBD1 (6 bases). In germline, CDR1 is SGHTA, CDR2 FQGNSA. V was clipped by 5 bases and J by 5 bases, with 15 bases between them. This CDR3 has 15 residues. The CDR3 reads CASSHGQGGTGELFF. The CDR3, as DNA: TGTGCCAGCAGCCACGGACAAGGGGGTACCGGGGAGCTGTTTTTT.

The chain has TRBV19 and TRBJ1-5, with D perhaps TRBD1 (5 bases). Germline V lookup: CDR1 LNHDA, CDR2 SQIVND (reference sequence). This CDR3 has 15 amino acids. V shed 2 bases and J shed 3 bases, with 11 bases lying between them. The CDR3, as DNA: TGTGCCAGTAGTATAATTTCGGGGGACAATCAGCCCCAGCATTTT. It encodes CASSIISGDNQPQHF. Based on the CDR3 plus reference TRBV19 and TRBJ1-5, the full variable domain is DGGITQSPKYLFRKEGQNVTLSCEQNLNHDAMYWYRQDPGQGLRLIYYSQIVNDFQKGDIAEGYSVSREKKESFPLTVTSAQKNPTAFYLCASSIISGDNQPQHFGDGTRLSIL.